The T cell receptor (beta chain) described here comes from a study of shared clonotypes between healthy human individuals. Naive CD45RA+ and memory CD45RA-negative subsets were split from CD4+ cells. The CDR3 has 15 residues. Germline loops: CDR1 LGHNA, CDR2 YNFKEQ. V lost 0 bases and J lost 8, with 16 bases in between. The repertoire was sequenced with immunoSEQ multiplex PCR; TCRdb's copy has only in-frame clones and lacks some. This sample has 2 million to 3 million clones; roughly 93% occur once, and the top ten carry approximately 0.37%. This TCR derives from a man aged 18 to 29 in good health. Some clones in this sample may be carry-over from other donors' samples. The specimen was naive CD4+ T cells from PBMCs. Subset specified: CD45RA+ positively selected. The chain links TRBV4-2 to TRBJ1-2; D perhaps matches TRBD1 (6 bases). Written as DNA, the CDR3 is TGTGCCAGCAGCCAAGAGAGGTCGGGGGCATGGGGCTACACCTTC. Its protein product is CASSQERSGAWGYTF.